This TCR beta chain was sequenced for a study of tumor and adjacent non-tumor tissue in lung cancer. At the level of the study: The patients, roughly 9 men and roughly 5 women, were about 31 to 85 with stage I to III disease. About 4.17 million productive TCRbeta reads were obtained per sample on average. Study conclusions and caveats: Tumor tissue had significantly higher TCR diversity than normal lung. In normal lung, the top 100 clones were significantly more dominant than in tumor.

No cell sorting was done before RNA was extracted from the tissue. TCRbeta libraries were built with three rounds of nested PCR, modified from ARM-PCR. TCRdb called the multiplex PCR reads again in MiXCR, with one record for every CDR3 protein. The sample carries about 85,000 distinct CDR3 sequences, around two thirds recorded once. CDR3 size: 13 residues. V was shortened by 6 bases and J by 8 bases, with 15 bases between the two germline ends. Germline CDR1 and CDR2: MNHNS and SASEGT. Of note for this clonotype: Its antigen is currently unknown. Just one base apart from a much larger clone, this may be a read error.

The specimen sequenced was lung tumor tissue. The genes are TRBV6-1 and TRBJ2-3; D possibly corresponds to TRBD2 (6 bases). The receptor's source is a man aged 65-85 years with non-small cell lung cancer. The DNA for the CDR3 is TGTGCCAGCAGCTCGGGGGAGCAGGGTACGCAGTATTTT. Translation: CASSSGEQGTQYF.